This T cell receptor beta chain was captured in a study of regulatory T cells in long-lasting Graves disease. Broader study findings: The number of shared public clonotypes was higher in persistent patients (2,741) than new patients (about 910).

This clonotype was seen many times. No antigen is known for it. Noted time point: newly diagnosed GD, antithyroid drugs for less than 3 months. Extracted PBMC RNA gave rise to the TCR library. iRepertoire HTBI primers and Arm-PCR of CDR3 regions built TCR beta libraries. Via MiXCR, TCRdb re-called the multiplex PCR reads, giving one row per CDR3 protein. The table lists roughly 560,000 distinct CDR3 sequences, around 16% of them singletons, with 20% to 25% in the top ten. The data were also submitted as part of a second study, on T cells in Graves' hyperthyroidism and ophthalmopathy.

The sequences come from peripheral blood mononuclear cells (PBMCs), collected at new diagnosis, from a patient treated with antithyroid drugs. This receptor was taken from a woman aged 35-65 years with Graves disease.

CDR3 sequence: CASSLGYSQETQYF. The CDR3 region has the DNA TGTGCCAGCAGCTTAGGGTACAGCCAAGAGACCCAGTACTTC. The V call is TRBV11-3, the J call TRBJ2-5, with unresolved D. Germline V CDR1 and CDR2: SGHNT, YENEEA. V gave up 1 base and J gave up 1 base, with 7 bases separating them. This CDR3 spans 14 amino acids.